The 13 T cell receptor beta chains listed next were all sequenced from one sample in a study of T cells in Graves' hyperthyroidism and ophthalmopathy. Researchers amplified the TCR beta CDR3 regions from RNA transcripts. TCR CDR3 underwent first-round RT-PCR with the HTBI primer set. TCRdb re-called the multiplex PCR reads with MiXCR, one entry per CDR3 protein. The table includes some 340,000 distinct CDR3 sequences, about an eighth detected once. Material for sequencing was blood. The receptors originated from a woman aged 40-49 years with Graves' ophthalmopathy.

The J gene is TRBJ2-7, the V gene TRBV5-6; D is unclear. Trimming took off 4 bases at V and 0 bases at J, with 8 bases between the two ends. The CDR3 length is 13 residues. The germline V gene encodes CDR1 SGHDT and CDR2 YYEEEE. CDR3 in DNA: TGTGCCAGCAGCCTCCCAACCTCCTACGAGCAGTACTTC. This sequence encodes CASSLPTSYEQYF.

This chain connects TRBV20-1 to TRBJ1-1; D gene unclear. Per germline, CDR1 DFQATT and CDR2 SNEGSKA (reference sequence). CDR3 size: 14 residues. The germline V and J ends were trimmed by 0 bases and 1 base, with 9 bases remaining between them. This CDR3 is CSARDRDGNTEAFF. The CDR3 DNA reads TGCAGTGCTAGAGATCGAGATGGGAACACTGAAGCTTTCTTT.

In DNA, the CDR3 is TGCGCCAGCAGCCAAGCTCCCCTCCGGGACAAGTTTGAATCTGGGGCCAACGTCCTGACTTTC. Translated: CASSQAPLRDKFESGANVLTF. V and J are TRBV4-1 and TRBJ2-6; a weak D match, TRBD1 (6 bases). Deletions cut 1 base from V and 1 base from J, with 23 bases between. The CDR3 extends over 21 amino acids. CDR1 and CDR2 from the germline V gene are MGHRA and YSYEKL.

The table lists this clonotype with many counts. The chain is built from TRBV25-1 and TRBJ2-3; tentatively, D is TRBD1 (5 bases). Germline CDR1 and CDR2: MGHDK and SYGVNS. This CDR3 region has 16 residues. The V end lost 6 bases, the J end lost 2 bases, and 18 bases lay between the germline ends. CDR3 sequence reads: CASSPNWGLDTDTQYF. The CDR3 DNA reads TGTGCCAGCAGCCCAAACTGGGGCTTAGACACAGATACGCAGTATTTT.

This clonotype was counted at least ten times. This sequence joins TRBV7-6 and TRBJ1-5; D call uncertain. Deletions cut 2 bases from V and 4 bases from J, with 12 bases between. The CDR3 is made up of 15 amino acids. Germline CDR1 reads SGHVS; CDR2 reads FNYEAQ. The CDR3 region is CASSLSPGLNQPQHF. DNA for the CDR3: TGTGCCAGCAGCTTATCACCGGGATTAAATCAGCCCCAGCATTTT.

Only a few counts were recorded for this clonotype. The chain recombines TRBV14 with TRBJ2-6; the D gene is possibly TRBD1 (5 bases). With 3 bases removed from V and 2 bases from J, the gap between germline ends came to 11 bases. The CDR3 consists of 16 residues. Germline CDR1 is SGHDN and CDR2 is FVKESK. The CDR3 nucleotides are TGTGCCAGCAGCCAGTCGACCAGGGCTGGGGCCAACGTCCTGACTTTC. This gives the protein CASSQSTRAGANVLTF.

The chain joins TRBV4-1 to TRBJ1-2; the match to TRBD1 covers 9 bases. Trimming at V came to 3 bases and at J to 0 bases, leaving 5 bases not matched to a gene. The germline CDR1 and CDR2 sequences are MGHRA and YSYEKL. This CDR3 has 16 residues. DNA of the CDR3: TGCGCCAGCAGCCATAGACAGGGGGAGGCTAACTATGGCTACACCTTC. It encodes CASSHRQGEANYGYTF.

This clonotype was detected many times. This chain links TRBV2 with TRBJ2-7; 13 bases map to TRBD2. V dropped 6 bases and J dropped 3; count of bases not matched to a gene: 5. Germline loops: CDR1 SNHLY, CDR2 FYNNEI. The CDR3 totals 15 residues. In DNA form, the CDR3 reads TGTGCCAGCAGCCCCGGACTAGCGGGAGACTACGAGCAGTACTTC. It specifies CASSPGLAGDYEQYF.

Only a few counts were recorded for this clonotype. This chain joins TRBV5-4 and TRBJ1-2; D is uncertain. V lost 0 bases, J lost 2 bases, and 11 bases lay in between. CDR1 and CDR2 (germline): SGHNT, YYREEE (reference sequence). The CDR3 length is 15 residues. The DNA for the CDR3 is TGTGCCAGCAGCTTGGTACACAGCCTAAACTATGGCTACACCTTC. It translates to CASSLVHSLNYGYTF. The variable domain in full, completed from reference TRBV5-4 and TRBJ1-2, reads ETGVTQSPTHLIKTRGQQVTLRCSSQSGHNTVSWYQQALGQGPQFIFQYYREEENGRGNFPPRFSGLQFPNYSSELNVNALELDDSALYLCASSLVHSLNYGYTFGSGTRLTVV.

This clonotype was counted a few times. This chain connects TRBV18 to TRBJ1-6; D is perhaps TRBD1 (5 bases). CDR3 size: 15 residues. Germline V CDR1 and CDR2: KGHSH, LQKENI. Trimming shortened V by 6 bases and J by 9 bases, and 18 bases separated the two germline ends. CDR3: CASSEVRQGLSPLHF. CDR3 nucleotides: TGTGCCAGCTCTGAGGTGCGGCAGGGCCTTTCACCCCTCCACTTT.

This chain links TRBV5-1 with TRBJ2-6, with D perhaps TRBD1 (6 bases). This CDR3 comprises 16 residues. The V gene lost 7 bases and the J gene lost 0 bases, with 14 bases spanning the gap. Germline V lookup: CDR1 SGHRS, CDR2 YFSETQ. CDR3 DNA: TGCGCCAGCGGCCTTCGACAGGCCTCTGGGGCCAACGTCCTGACTTTC. Translation: CASGLRQASGANVLTF.

V gene TRBV18 combines with J gene TRBJ2-3; D possibly corresponds to TRBD1 (5 bases). CDR1 is KGHSH, CDR2 LQKENI, per germline. V was shortened by 4 bases and J by 2 bases, with 19 bases between the two germline ends. CDR3 length: 17 amino acids. The CDR3 spells CASSRLGQLQITDTQYF. The CDR3, as DNA: TGTGCCAGCTCACGCCTAGGACAACTCCAAATCACAGATACGCAGTATTTT.

This clonotype has only a few counts. V gene TRBV9 combines with J gene TRBJ2-3; D is possibly TRBD2 (5 bases). The V and J ends lost 1 base and 6 bases respectively, with 12 bases between them. This CDR3 contains 14 residues. Germline V gives CDR1 SGDLS, CDR2 YYNGEE. CDR3 bases: TGTGCCAGCAGCGTAAGTGGGAGTCGGGATACGCAGTATTTT. Its translation is CASSVSGSRDTQYF.